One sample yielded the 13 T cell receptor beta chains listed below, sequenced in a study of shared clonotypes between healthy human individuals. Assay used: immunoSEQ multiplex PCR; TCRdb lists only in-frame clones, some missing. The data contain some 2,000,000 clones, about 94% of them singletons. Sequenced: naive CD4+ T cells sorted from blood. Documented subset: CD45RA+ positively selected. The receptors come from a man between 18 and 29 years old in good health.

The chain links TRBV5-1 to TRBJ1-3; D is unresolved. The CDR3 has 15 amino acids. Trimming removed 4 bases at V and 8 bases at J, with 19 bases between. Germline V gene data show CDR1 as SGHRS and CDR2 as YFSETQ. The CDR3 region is CASSNSGVIADTIYF. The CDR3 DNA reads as TGCGCCAGCAGCAATTCCGGGGTAATCGCGGACACCATATATTTT.

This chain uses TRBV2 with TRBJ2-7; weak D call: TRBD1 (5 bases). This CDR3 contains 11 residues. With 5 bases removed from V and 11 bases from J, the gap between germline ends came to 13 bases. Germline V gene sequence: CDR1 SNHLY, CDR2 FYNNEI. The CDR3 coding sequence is TGTGCCAGCAGTCCCATGGGGCGGAAGTACTTC. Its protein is CASSPMGRKYF. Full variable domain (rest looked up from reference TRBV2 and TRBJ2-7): EPEVTQTPSHQVTQMGQEVILRCVPISNHLYFYWYRQILGQKVEFLVSFYNNEISEKSEIFDDQFSVERPDGSNFTLKIRSTKLEDSAMYFCASSPMGRKYFGPGTRLTVT.

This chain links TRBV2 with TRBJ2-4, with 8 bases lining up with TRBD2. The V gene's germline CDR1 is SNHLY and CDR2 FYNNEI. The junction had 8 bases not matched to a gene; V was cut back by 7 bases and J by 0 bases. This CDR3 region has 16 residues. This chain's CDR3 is CASKFGLAGAKNIQYF. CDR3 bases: TGTGCCAGCAAGTTCGGGCTAGCGGGAGCCAAAAACATTCAGTACTTC.

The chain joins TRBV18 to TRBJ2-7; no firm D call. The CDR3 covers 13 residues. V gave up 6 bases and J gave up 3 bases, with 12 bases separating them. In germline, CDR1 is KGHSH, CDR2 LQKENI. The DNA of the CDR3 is TGTGCCAGCTCCCCCCTCGCGAACTACGAGCAGTACTTC. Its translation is CASSPLANYEQYF.

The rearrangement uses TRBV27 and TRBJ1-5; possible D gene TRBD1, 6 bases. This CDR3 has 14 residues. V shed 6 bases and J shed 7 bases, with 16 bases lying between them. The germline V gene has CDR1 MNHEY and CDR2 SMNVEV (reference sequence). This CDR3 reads CASSILGAGQPQHF. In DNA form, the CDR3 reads TGTGCCAGCAGCATTCTGGGGGCTGGGCAGCCCCAGCATTTT.

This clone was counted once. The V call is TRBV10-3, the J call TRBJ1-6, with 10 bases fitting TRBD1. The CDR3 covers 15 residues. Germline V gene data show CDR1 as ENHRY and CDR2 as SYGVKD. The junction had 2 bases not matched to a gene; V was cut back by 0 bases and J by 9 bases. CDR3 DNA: TGTGCCATCAGTGAGTCGACAGGGGGCTCTTCACCCCTCCACTTT. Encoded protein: CAISESTGGSSPLHF.

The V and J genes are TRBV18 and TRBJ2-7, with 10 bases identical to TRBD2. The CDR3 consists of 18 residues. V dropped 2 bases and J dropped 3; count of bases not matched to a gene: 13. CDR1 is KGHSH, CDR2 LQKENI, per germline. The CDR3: CASSPYLGGRTSGYEQYF. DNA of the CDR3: TGTGCCAGCTCACCATATCTCGGCGGAAGGACTAGCGGCTACGAGCAGTACTTC. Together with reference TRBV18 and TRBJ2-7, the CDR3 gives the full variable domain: NAGVMQNPRHLVRRRGQEARLRCSPMKGHSHVYWYRQLPEEGLKFMVYLQKENIIDESGMPKERFSAEFPKEGPSILRIQQVVRGDSAAYFCASSPYLGGRTSGYEQYFGPGTRLTVT.

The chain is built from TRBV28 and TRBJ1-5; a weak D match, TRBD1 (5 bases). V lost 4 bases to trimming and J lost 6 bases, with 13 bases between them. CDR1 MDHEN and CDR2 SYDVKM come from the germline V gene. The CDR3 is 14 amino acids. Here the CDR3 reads CASSSPPGGQPQHF. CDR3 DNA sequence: TGTGCCAGCAGTTCCCCTCCGGGGGGTCAGCCCCAGCATTTT.

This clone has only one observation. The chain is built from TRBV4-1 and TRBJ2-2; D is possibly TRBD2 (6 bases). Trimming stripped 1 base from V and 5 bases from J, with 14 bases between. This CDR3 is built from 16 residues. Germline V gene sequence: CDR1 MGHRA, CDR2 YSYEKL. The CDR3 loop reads CASSQVGGRGTGELFF. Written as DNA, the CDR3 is TGCGCCAGCAGCCAAGTAGGAGGGCGAGGGACCGGGGAGCTGTTTTTT.

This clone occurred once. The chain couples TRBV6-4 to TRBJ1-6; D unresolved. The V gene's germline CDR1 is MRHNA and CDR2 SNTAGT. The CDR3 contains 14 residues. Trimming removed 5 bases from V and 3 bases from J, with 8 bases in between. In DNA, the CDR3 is TGTGCCAGCAGTCAACAGAGCTATAATTCACCCCTCCACTTT. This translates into CASSQQSYNSPLHF.

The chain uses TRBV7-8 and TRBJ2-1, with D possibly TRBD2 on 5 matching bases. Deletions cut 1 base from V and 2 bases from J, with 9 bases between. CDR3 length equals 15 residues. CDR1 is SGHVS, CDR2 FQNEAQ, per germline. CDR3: CASSLEVGAYNEQFF. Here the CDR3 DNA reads TGTGCCAGCAGCTTAGAGGTGGGAGCCTACAATGAGCAGTTCTTC.

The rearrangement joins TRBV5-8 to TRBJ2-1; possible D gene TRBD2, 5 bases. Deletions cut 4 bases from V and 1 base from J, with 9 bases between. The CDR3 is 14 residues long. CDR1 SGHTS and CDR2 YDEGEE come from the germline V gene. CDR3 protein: CASSPGLSYNEQFF. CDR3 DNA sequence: TGTGCCAGCAGCCCTGGACTGTCCTACAATGAGCAGTTCTTC.

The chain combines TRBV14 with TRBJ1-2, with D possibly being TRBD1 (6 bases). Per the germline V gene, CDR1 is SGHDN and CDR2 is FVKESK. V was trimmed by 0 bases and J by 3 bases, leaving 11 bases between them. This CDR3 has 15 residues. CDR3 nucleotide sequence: TGTGCCAGCAGCCAAGAGCGCAGGGGCCACTATGGCTACACCTTC. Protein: CASSQERRGHYGYTF.